Each of the 23 T cell receptor beta chains below was sequenced from the same sample in a study of blood T cell repertoires in COVID-19. Using immunoSEQ multiplex PCR, the repertoire was profiled, and TCRdb retains in-frame clones only, with some absent. The data contain about 230,000 clones, about nine tenths of them singletons. The specimen sequenced was PBMCs or T cells enriched from blood (not recorded which). The source of these receptors is a man between 18 and 35 years old who had recovered from COVID-19.

The J gene is TRBJ2-7, the V gene TRBV11-3; 8 positions match TRBD2. The CDR3 runs to 16 residues. Germline values: CDR1 SGHNT, CDR2 YENEEA. The V and J ends lost 4 bases and 6 bases, in that order; junction bases with no gene match: 14. Here the CDR3 reads CASSSAGAGREREQYF. The CDR3 DNA reads as TGTGCCAGCAGCTCAGCGGGGGCAGGGCGAGAGCGCGAGCAGTACTTC.

The chain combines TRBV28 with TRBJ1-2; TRBD1 agrees at 9 bases. V was pared by 5 bases and J by 8 bases, with 18 bases of the junction left unmatched. Germline assignment: CDR1 MDHEN and CDR2 SYDVKM. The CDR3 consists of 17 residues. CDR3 nucleotide sequence: TGTGCCAGCAGTCCCGTACTCCCCCCCGGGACAGGGAAGGGCTACACCTTC. It is translated as CASSPVLPPGTGKGYTF.

This rearrangement joins TRBV20-1 to TRBJ2-7, with 9 nucleotides matching TRBD2. The CDR3 runs 14 residues. V gave up 3 bases and J gave up 7 bases; unmatched junction bases: 10. Germline CDR1 reads DFQATT; CDR2 reads SNEGSKA (reference sequence). CDR3 amino acids: CSASPTSGPGEQYF. In nucleotides, the CDR3 is TGCAGTGCTAGTCCGACTAGCGGTCCGGGAGAGCAGTACTTC.

A word on this clone: In the same sample, other DNA sequences code for this CDR3. The chain employs TRBV28 and TRBJ2-7; 9 bases agree with TRBD1. The germline V gene has CDR1 MDHEN and CDR2 SYDVKM. The CDR3 length is 15 residues. V lost 4 bases and J lost 2; bases outside the gene matches: 6. The CDR3 nucleotides read TGTGCCAGCAGTTCCTCCGGGACAGGGACCTACGAGCAGTACTTC. It codes for CASSSSGTGTYEQYF.

V gene TRBV30 combines with J gene TRBJ2-3; 8 bases match TRBD2. V trimming: 0 bases; J trimming: 1 base; junction bases outside the gene matches: 15. The length of the CDR3 is 19 residues. Germline V lookup: CDR1 GTSNPN, CDR2 SVGIG (reference sequence). The CDR3: CAWSVKRLRGAPGTDTQYF. The CDR3 DNA is TGTGCCTGGAGTGTAAAAAGACTGCGGGGGGCCCCTGGCACAGATACGCAGTATTTT. The variable domain in full, with the rest retrieved from reference TRBV30 and TRBJ2-3, is SQTIHQWPATLVQPVGSPLSLECTVEGTSNPNLYWYRQAAGRGLQLLFYSVGIGQISSEVPQNLSASRPQDRQFILSSKKLLLSDSGFYLCAWSVKRLRGAPGTDTQYFGPGTRLTVL.

This clone came up many times. V is TRBV30 and J is TRBJ1-1; perhaps TRBD1 as D (5 bases). This CDR3 region has 13 residues. From germline, CDR1 is GTSNPN and CDR2 SVGIG (reference sequence). Trimming took 0 bases from V and 5 from J, leaving 10 bases between them. The CDR3 DNA reads as TGTGCCTGGAGTGTGAACAGGTATACTGAAGCTTTCTTT. Translated, it gives CAWSVNRYTEAFF. Based on the CDR3 plus reference TRBV30 and TRBJ1-1, the full variable domain is SQTIHQWPATLVQPVGSPLSLECTVEGTSNPNLYWYRQAAGRGLQLLFYSVGIGQISSEVPQNLSASRPQDRQFILSSKKLLLSDSGFYLCAWSVNRYTEAFFGQGTRLTVV.

In nucleotides, the CDR3 is TGTGCCAGCAGTATCGACAGGGGTGGAAATTCACCCCTCCACTTT. This gives the protein CASSIDRGGNSPLHF. This chain connects TRBV2 to TRBJ1-6; 8 bases agree with TRBD1. V trimming: 5 bases; J trimming: 7 bases; junction bases outside the gene matches: 7. Germline CDR1 reads SNHLY; CDR2 reads FYNNEI. The CDR3 extends over 15 amino acids.

The genes are TRBV7-3 and TRBJ1-1, with D uncertain. The CDR3 consists of 13 residues. V gave up 2 bases and J gave up 0 bases, with 4 bases separating them. Germline values: CDR1 SGHTA, CDR2 FQGTGA. The CDR3 loop reads CASSLSMNTEAFF. The CDR3 nucleotides are TGTGCCAGCAGCTTATCCATGAACACTGAAGCTTTCTTT.

The chain joins TRBV7-9 to TRBJ2-5; perhaps TRBD1 as D (6 bases). V was cut by 5 bases and J by 5 bases, with 15 bases left in between. This CDR3 is built from 14 residues. Germline V CDR1 and CDR2: SEHNR, FQNEAQ (reference sequence). The CDR3 DNA reads TGTGCCAGCAGCGCCCGCGTGAGGGGGGAGACCCAGTACTTC. This sequence encodes CASSARVRGETQYF.

This chain uses TRBV19 with TRBJ1-5, with D maybe TRBD1 (5 bases). V was pared by 8 bases and J by 6 bases, with 11 bases between. CDR1 and CDR2 (germline): LNHDA, SQIVND (reference sequence). The CDR3 runs 12 residues. The CDR3 DNA reads as TGTGCCAGTGGAGACAGATCTCAGCCCCAGCATTTT. Its protein is CASGDRSQPQHF. The full variable domain, completed using reference TRBV19 and TRBJ1-5, is DGGITQSPKYLFRKEGQNVTLSCEQNLNHDAMYWYRQDPGQGLRLIYYSQIVNDFQKGDIAEGYSVSREKKESFPLTVTSAQKNPTAFYLCASGDRSQPQHFGDGTRLSIL.

The chain links TRBV4-2 to TRBJ1-6; TRBD1 matches at 10 bases. The CDR3 runs 15 residues. Trimming at V came to 4 bases and at J to 8 bases, leaving 5 bases not matched to a gene. Per the germline V gene, CDR1 is LGHNA and CDR2 is YNFKEQ. The CDR3 DNA follows: TGTGCCAGCAGCCGCCGACAGGGGGCAGATTCACCCCTCCACTTT. Translated: CASSRRQGADSPLHF.

The chain joins TRBV24-1 to TRBJ2-1, with 10 nucleotides matching TRBD1. CDR3 length equals 14 residues. CDR1 is KGHDR and CDR2 is SFDVKD in the germline V gene. With 4 bases clipped from V and 9 bases from J, the junction kept 5 bases outside the gene matches. The chain's CDR3 is CATSERQGAREQFF. The CDR3 DNA sequence: TGTGCCACCAGTGAAAGACAGGGGGCGCGTGAGCAGTTCTTC.

V gene TRBV11-3 combines with J gene TRBJ2-1, with 8 positions matching TRBD1. CDR1 is SGHNT, CDR2 YENEEA, per germline. The CDR3 consists of 15 residues. V lost 4 bases, J lost 4 bases, and 6 bases stayed unmatched. The CDR3 coding sequence is TGTGCCAGCAGCTCAACCGGGACAGGATACAATGAGCAGTTCTTC. This encodes CASSSTGTGYNEQFF.

V is TRBV19 and J is TRBJ1-1, with D hard to call. The CDR3 has 18 amino acids. CDR1 LNHDA and CDR2 SQIVND come from the germline V gene (reference sequence). Trimming removed 0 bases from V and 4 bases from J, with 21 bases in between. CDR3 in amino acids: CASSIEAREQPPGTEAFF. CDR3 in DNA: TGTGCCAGTAGTATAGAGGCGAGGGAACAGCCCCCCGGCACTGAAGCTTTCTTT.

The chain carries TRBV6-5 and TRBJ1-5; D gene unclear. Germline values: CDR1 MNHEY, CDR2 SVGAGI. This CDR3 has 15 amino acids. The V and J ends lost 0 bases and 7 bases respectively, with 13 bases between them. For the CDR3, the DNA is TGTGCCAGCAGTTACTCGATGGGCACGGGACAGCCCCAGCATTTT. Amino acid sequence: CASSYSMGTGQPQHF.

This sequence joins TRBV5-6 and TRBJ2-7; a weak D match, TRBD2 (5 bases). Trimming shortened V by 2 bases and J by 2 bases, and 11 bases separated the two germline ends. The CDR3 has 14 amino acids. Germline CDR1 reads SGHDT; CDR2 reads YYEEEE. DNA for the CDR3: TGTGCCAGCAGCTTTCTACTAGTAGCCTACGAGCAGTACTTC. This sequence encodes CASSFLLVAYEQYF. The variable domain in full, with the rest retrieved from reference TRBV5-6 and TRBJ2-7, is DAGVTQSPTHLIKTRGQQVTLRCSPKSGHDTVSWYQQALGQGPQFIFQYYEEEERQRGNFPDRFSGHQFPNYSSELNVNALLLGDSALYLCASSFLLVAYEQYFGPGTRLTVT.

In regard to this clone: The junction shows a germline mismatch at one end, possibly a read error. J is TRBJ2-1 and V is TRBV19, with TRBD2 matching 7 bases. The CDR3 has 16 amino acids. Germline V gene data show CDR1 as LNHDA and CDR2 as SQIVND (reference sequence). The CDR3 reads CASSLASGPGYTEQFF. CDR3 bases: TGTGCCAGTAGTTTGGCTAGCGGCCCGGGATACACTGAGCAGTTCTTC.

The rearrangement uses TRBV3-1 (or the pseudogene TRBV3-2) and TRBJ2-3, with 7 nucleotides matching TRBD2. Per the germline V gene, CDR1 is LGHDT and CDR2 is YNNKEL (reference sequence). V shed 0 bases and J 2 bases; nucleotides not matched to a gene: 8. CDR3 size: 17 residues. The CDR3 protein is CASSQEIQWDYTDTQYF. Written as DNA, the CDR3 is TGTGCCAGCAGCCAAGAGATCCAGTGGGACTACACAGATACGCAGTATTTT.

The chain couples TRBV25-1 to TRBJ2-2; possibly TRBD1 for D (6 bases). The CDR3 sequence is 17 residues long. Germline assignment: CDR1 MGHDK and CDR2 SYGVNS. V was cut by 1 base and J by 4 bases, with 16 bases left in between. The CDR3 sequence is CASSEWGHTRTTGELFF. The CDR3, as DNA: TGTGCCAGCAGTGAATGGGGACACACGAGAACCACCGGGGAGCTGTTTTTT.

CDR3: CASSLRWTSGTMLETQYF. The CDR3, as DNA: TGTGCCAGCAGCCTGCGGTGGACTAGCGGGACTATGTTAGAGACCCAGTACTTC. The chain couples TRBV3-1 (or the pseudogene TRBV3-2) to TRBJ2-5, with 12 positions matching TRBD2. The trim removed 4 bases at V and 4 bases at J, leaving 13 bases unmatched. This CDR3 contains 18 residues. The germline V gene has CDR1 LGHDT and CDR2 YNNKEL (reference sequence).

The gene calls are TRBV7-9 and TRBJ2-1; 10 bases agree with TRBD2. The V and J ends lost 3 bases and 1 base, in that order; junction bases with no gene match: 6. Germline loops: CDR1 SEHNR, CDR2 FQNEAQ (reference sequence). The CDR3 has 17 residues. Here the CDR3 reads CASSFPLAGESYNEQFF. CDR3 nucleotide sequence: TGTGCCAGCAGCTTTCCTCTAGCGGGGGAATCCTACAATGAGCAGTTCTTC.

The gene calls are TRBV11-3 and TRBJ2-5; D remains ambiguous. CDR3 length equals 15 residues. Germline V CDR1 and CDR2: SGHNT, YENEEA. The V end lost 3 bases, the J end lost 1 base, and 12 bases lay between the germline ends. The DNA for the CDR3 is TGTGCCAGCAGCTTCAGAGAGCGCACCCAAGAGACCCAGTACTTC. It yields the protein CASSFRERTQETQYF.

The chain links TRBV27 to TRBJ2-1, with D tentatively TRBD2 (5 bases). Germline V CDR1 and CDR2: MNHEY, SMNVEV (reference sequence). Trimming cost V 5 bases and J 0 bases, with 8 bases left between them. This CDR3 has 14 amino acids. The CDR3 loop reads CASSSGSSYNEQFF. The CDR3 DNA follows: TGTGCCAGCAGTAGTGGGAGCTCCTACAATGAGCAGTTCTTC.